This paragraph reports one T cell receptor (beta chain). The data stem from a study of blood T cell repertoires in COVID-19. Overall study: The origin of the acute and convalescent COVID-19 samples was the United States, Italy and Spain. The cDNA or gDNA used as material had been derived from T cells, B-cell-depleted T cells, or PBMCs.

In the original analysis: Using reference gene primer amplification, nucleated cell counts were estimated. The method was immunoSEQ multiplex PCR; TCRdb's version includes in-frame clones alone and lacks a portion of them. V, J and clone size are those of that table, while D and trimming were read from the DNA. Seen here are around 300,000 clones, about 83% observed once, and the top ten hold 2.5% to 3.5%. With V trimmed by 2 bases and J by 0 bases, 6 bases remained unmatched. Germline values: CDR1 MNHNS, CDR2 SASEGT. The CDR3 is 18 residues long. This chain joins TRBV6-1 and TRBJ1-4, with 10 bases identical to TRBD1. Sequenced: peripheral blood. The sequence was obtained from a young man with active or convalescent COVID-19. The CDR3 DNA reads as TGTGCCAGCAGTGAACCCGGGACAGGGGAAGCAACTAATGAAAAACTGTTTTTT. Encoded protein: CASSEPGTGEATNEKLFF.